A selection of T cell receptor beta chains follows, all from one sample in a study of blood T cells in healthy people across ages. One entry per CDR3 protein, called by TCRdb with MiXCR from the 5' RACE reads. The table shows hundreds of thousands of distinct CDR3 sequences, with roughly 53% occurring only once. Sequencing was done on a sample of blood. These receptors all stem from a man aged 80 or over in good health. Both conserved end residues are part of each CDR3. D genes are given only for firm matches. Some rows mark clone size as missing; the rest say once, few, many or name a class of expanded clone.

clone size,V gene,D gene,J gene,CDR3 DNA,CDR3 protein
.,TRBV11-2,TRBD1,TRBJ2-4,TGTGCCAGCAGCTGCGAGGGGGCAAACATTCAGTACTTC,CASSCEGANIQYF
.,TRBV7-2,TRBD2,TRBJ2-4,TGTGCCAGCAGCTTGACGGGTAGCGGGAGAGCCTACAATGAGCAGTACTTC,CASSLTGSGRAYNEQYF
once,TRBV12-3/TRBV12-4,.,TRBJ2-1,TGTGCCAGCAGTACCAGGGCCAGCAATGAGCAGTTCTTC,CASSTRASNEQFF
few,TRBV27,.,TRBJ1-2,TGTGCCAGCAGTTTCCTCAATGATAGGATCAACTATGGCTACACCTTC,CASSFLNDRINYGYTF
.,TRBV5-5,.,TRBJ2-7,TGTGCCAGCAGCTTACCGAGGTGGGGGCTTGGGGGAGGCTCCTACGAGCAGTACTTC,CASSLPRWGLGGGSYEQYF
.,TRBV7-9,.,TRBJ1-2,TGTGCCAGCATCACTTACGGGACGGCGAACTATGGCTACACCTTC,CASITYGTANYGYTF
.,TRBV6-5,.,TRBJ2-7,TGTGCCAGCAGTTACTCGAGTTCGCCTCATGGCGAGCAGTACTTC,CASSYSSSPHGEQYF
.,TRBV29-1,TRBD2,TRBJ2-7,TGCAGCGTTGCTGCAGGACTAGCCTCGACCTACGAGCAGTACTTC,CSVAAGLASTYEQYF
few,TRBV25-1,.,TRBJ2-1,TGTGCCAGCAGTTTAGTGGGCCTCTACAATGAGCAGTTCTTC,CASSLVGLYNEQFF
.,TRBV10-3,.,TRBJ1-4,TGTGCCATCAGTGAGTTAAAAGGAGGAGCAGGGAGTGAAAAACTGTTTTTT,CAISELKGGAGSEKLFF
.,TRBV5-4,.,TRBJ2-1,TGTGCCAGCAGCCGGGGGCTAGCGGAGATTTACAATGAGCAGTTCTTC,CASSRGLAEIYNEQFF
.,TRBV15,.,TRBJ2-3,TGTGCCACCAGCAGCCGACTTTCCACAGATACGCAGTATTTT,CATSSRLSTDTQYF
.,TRBV5-1,.,TRBJ1-5,TGCGCCAGCGCTTCGGGGGAGGGGAATCAGCCCCAGCATTTT,CASASGEGNQPQHF
.,TRBV5-1,TRBD1,TRBJ1-1,TGCGCCAGCACCCTACAGGGGGGGACTGAAGCTTTCTTT,CASTLQGGTEAFF
few,TRBV20-1,.,TRBJ2-1,TGCAGTGTCCGGAGCTCCTACAATGAGCAGTTCTTC,CSVRSSYNEQFF
.,TRBV6-5,.,TRBJ2-2,TGTGCCAGCAGTCGTGGGGACGGGGAGCTGTTTTTT,CASSRGDGELFF
many,TRBV6-2/TRBV6-3,.,TRBJ1-2,TGTGCCAGCAGTTCAGGGATCGGCTACACCTTC,CASSSGIGYTF
once,TRBV12-3/TRBV12-4,.,TRBJ2-1,TGTGCCAGCAGTTCCCCAGCGGGTCGCTACAATGAGCAGTTCTTC,CASSSPAGRYNEQFF
few,TRBV24-1,.,TRBJ2-5,TGTGCCACCAGTGATTCCCAGGCTAGGACCCAGTACTTC,CATSDSQARTQYF
.,TRBV12-3/TRBV12-4,TRBD2,TRBJ2-7,TGTGCCAGCAGTCCCCGAGCGGGAGCCCACGAGCAGTACTTC,CASSPRAGAHEQYF
.,TRBV27,.,TRBJ1-2,TGTGCCAGCAGTTTGGGACCTCTCGGCTATGGCTACACCTTC,CASSLGPLGYGYTF
few,TRBV5-1,TRBD2,TRBJ2-7,TGCGCCAGCAGCCGCGCGGGACTAGCGGGGAGCTACGAGCAGTACTTC,CASSRAGLAGSYEQYF
few,TRBV3-1,.,TRBJ2-1,TGTGCCAGCAGCCTGCAAGCACGGGGGAGGCGGAATGAGCAGTTCTTC,CASSLQARGRRNEQFF
few,TRBV28,TRBD2,TRBJ2-7,TGTGCCAGCAGTCGAACGGGACTAGGTTCCTCCTACGAGCAGTACTTC,CASSRTGLGSSYEQYF
.,TRBV18,.,TRBJ1-2,TGTGCCAGCTCACCAGGGGAACTAGGTGGCTACACCTTC,CASSPGELGGYTF
few,TRBV25-1,.,TRBJ2-1,TGTGCCAGCGGGGAACAGGGGTTCTTC,CASGEQGFF
few,TRBV3-1,.,TRBJ2-1,TGTGCCAGCAGCCGACGGGAAGGTCCCAATGAGCAGTTCTTC,CASSRREGPNEQFF
few,TRBV7-2,TRBD1,TRBJ2-3,TGTGCCAGCAGCTCGGGGGGACAGGGTGTGTCAGATACGCAGTATTTT,CASSSGGQGVSDTQYF
few,TRBV20-1,TRBD1,TRBJ1-2,TGCAGTGCTACCCCGATACCGGGACAGGGTACTAACTATGGCTACACCTTC,CSATPIPGQGTNYGYTF
.,TRBV9,.,TRBJ1-1,TGTGCCAGCAGCGTGGATTGGGGAGGGGTTACTGAAGCTTTCTTT,CASSVDWGGVTEAFF
once,TRBV7-2,.,TRBJ1-2,TGTGCCAGCAGCGAAGGGGCAGGGGCCGGGTATGGCTACACCTTC,CASSEGAGAGYGYTF
.,TRBV20-1,.,TRBJ1-5,TGCAGTGCTAGAGATCTAGGGGTTCTGGGGCAGCCCCAGCATTTT,CSARDLGVLGQPQHF